In this sample, the clone carrying this TCR beta chain turned up a few times. These data belong to a study of blood T cell repertoires in COVID-19. On the study more broadly: The study drew acute and convalescent COVID-19 samples from the United States, Italy and Spain. PBMCs, B-cell-depleted T cells, or T cells provided the cDNA or gDNA that made up the material.

With 5 bases removed from V and 3 bases from J, the gap between germline ends came to 5 bases. This CDR3 contains 11 residues. Germline V gene lookup returns CDR1 SEHNR and CDR2 FQNEAQ (reference sequence). How the authors handled the data: Amplification of reference gene primers was used by the study to estimate nucleated cell counts. Produced via immunoSEQ multiplex PCR; TCRdb's table is partial and in-frame only. V and J calls and clone size are given by that table; D and trimming were obtained from the DNA. The sample comprises roughly 320,000 clones, around nine tenths of which are singletons, and 1% to 1.5% rests with the top ten.

This TCR was sampled from a man aged 65 to 85 with acute or convalescent COVID-19. Sequencing input: peripheral blood. J is TRBJ2-7 and V is TRBV7-9; D unclear. CDR3 DNA: TGTGCCAGCAGCCAGATCTACGAGCAGTACTTC. This sequence encodes CASSQIYEQYF.